Below, one TCR beta chain is given with its context. Its antigen is as yet unknown. A single record per CDR3 protein comes from TCRdb applying MiXCR to the 5' RACE reads. This sample yields 150,000 to 200,000 distinct CDR3 sequences, of which about 32% are seen a single time; about 6% belongs to the top ten. These data come from a study of CD8 T cells in ankylosing spondylitis. The CDR3 loop spans 14 amino acids. Germline values: CDR1 MDHEN, CDR2 SYDVKM. Trimming at V came to 7 bases and at J to 2 bases, leaving 8 bases not matched to a gene. Regarding the study as a whole: A motif of seven or eight highly homologous TCR beta variants was seen as apparently characteristic of ankylosing spondylitis blood. Disease-linked clones reportedly showed significant enrichment in matched ankylosing spondylitis synovial fluid.

The V call is TRBV28, the J call TRBJ2-7, with TRBD1 matching over 7 bases. The sequenced material came from synovial fluid, either unsorted or a sorted T cell fraction (not recorded which). This receptor was obtained from a male donor with ankylosing spondylitis. The CDR3 reads CASKTWDSPYEQYF. The CDR3 coding sequence is TGTGCCAGCAAGACTTGGGACAGCCCCTACGAGCAGTACTTC.